The subject of this entry is one TCR beta chain. What it recognizes is unknown. The PCR contained 60 Vbeta and 13 Jbeta primers. The repertoire was sequenced with immunoSEQ multiplex PCR; TCRdb's copy has only in-frame clones and lacks some. This table has over 80,000 clones, 82% appearing once. This entry belongs to a study of cytomegalovirus exposure and HLA in healthy donors. At the level of the study: Earlier, some 170 million T cells were analyzed, and 90 million to 140 million unique TCR beta sequences were found among them. General study findings and limits: A few chains linked to CMV were shown in vitro to be specific for CMV antigens. Association of a missense DCLRE1C variant with TCR beta V- and J-gene trimming was reported in a later analysis.

V was pared by 0 bases and J by 3 bases, with 5 bases between. Germline V CDR1 and CDR2: MNHEY, SVGAGI. The CDR3 spans 13 residues. Donors counted as nominally healthy when sampled, yet unrecorded immune exposures were likely. Sequencing used PBMCs. The clonotype comes from a man aged 25 to 45 in good health and CMV-seropositive. The chain combines TRBV6-5 with TRBJ2-5; the D gene is possibly TRBD1 (5 bases). In nucleotides, the CDR3 is TGTGCCAGCAGTTACTCGACAGAAGAGACCCAGTACTTC. It is translated as CASSYSTEETQYF.